This entry describes one TCR beta chain. The data stem from a study of blood T cell repertoires in COVID-19. Study as a whole: Donors in the United States, Italy and Spain gave samples during acute or convalescent COVID-19.

This CDR3 is built from 15 residues. V trimming: 6 bases; J trimming: 0 bases; junction bases outside the gene matches: 7. The germline V gene has CDR1 MNHEY and CDR2 SVGAGI. Clones were read by immunoSEQ multiplex PCR, and TCRdb kept only the in-frame ones, dropping some. The sample has 30,000 to 45,000 clones, over 70% seen once. The rearrangement links TRBV6-5 to TRBJ1-1; 7 bases align to TRBD1. The origin of this receptor is a man of 80 years or more with active or convalescent COVID-19. The sequenced sample was peripheral blood. Here the CDR3 DNA reads TGTGCCAGCAGGCTACAGGGGACTTTGAACACTGAAGCTTTCTTT. This translates into CASRLQGTLNTEAFF.